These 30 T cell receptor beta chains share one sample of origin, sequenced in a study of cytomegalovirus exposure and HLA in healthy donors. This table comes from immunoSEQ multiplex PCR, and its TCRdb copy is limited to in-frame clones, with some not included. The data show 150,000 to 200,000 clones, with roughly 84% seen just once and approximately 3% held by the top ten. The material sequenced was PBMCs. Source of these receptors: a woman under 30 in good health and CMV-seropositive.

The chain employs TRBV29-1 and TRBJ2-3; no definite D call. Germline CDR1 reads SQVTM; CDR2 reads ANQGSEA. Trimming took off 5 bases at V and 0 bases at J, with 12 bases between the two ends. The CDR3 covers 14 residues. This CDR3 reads CSVFKYSSTDTQYF. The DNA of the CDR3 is TGCAGCGTTTTCAAGTACTCTAGCACAGATACGCAGTATTTT.

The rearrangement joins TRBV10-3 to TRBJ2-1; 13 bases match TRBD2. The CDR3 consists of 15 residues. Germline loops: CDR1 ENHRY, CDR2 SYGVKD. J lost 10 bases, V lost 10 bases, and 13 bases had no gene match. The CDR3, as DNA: TGTGCCACCAGGGGAGGGACTAGCGGGGTCCAAGAGCAGTTCTTC. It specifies CATRGGTSGVQEQFF.

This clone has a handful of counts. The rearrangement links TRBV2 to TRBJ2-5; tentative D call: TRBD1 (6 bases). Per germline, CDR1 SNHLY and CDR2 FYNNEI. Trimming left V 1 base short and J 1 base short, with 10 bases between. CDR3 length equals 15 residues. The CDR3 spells CASSEGLGGQETQYF. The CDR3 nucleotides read TGTGCCAGCAGTGAAGGGCTAGGGGGCCAAGAGACCCAGTACTTC. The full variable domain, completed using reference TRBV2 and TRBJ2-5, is EPEVTQTPSHQVTQMGQEVILRCVPISNHLYFYWYRQILGQKVEFLVSFYNNEISEKSEIFDDQFSVERPDGSNFTLKIRSTKLEDSAMYFCASSEGLGGQETQYFGPGTRLLVL.

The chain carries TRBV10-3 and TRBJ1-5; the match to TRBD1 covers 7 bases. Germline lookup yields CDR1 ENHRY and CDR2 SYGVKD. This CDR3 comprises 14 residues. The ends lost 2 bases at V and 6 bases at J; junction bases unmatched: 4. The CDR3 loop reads CAISEQGDAQPQHF. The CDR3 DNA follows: TGTGCCATCAGTGAGCAGGGGGATGCTCAGCCCCAGCATTTT.

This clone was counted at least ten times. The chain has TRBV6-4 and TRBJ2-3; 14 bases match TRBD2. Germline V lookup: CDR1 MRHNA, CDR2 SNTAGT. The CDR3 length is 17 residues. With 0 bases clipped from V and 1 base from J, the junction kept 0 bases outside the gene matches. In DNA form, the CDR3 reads TGTGCCAGCAGTGACTCGACTAGCGGGGGGGGCACAGATACGCAGTATTTT. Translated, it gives CASSDSTSGGGTDTQYF.

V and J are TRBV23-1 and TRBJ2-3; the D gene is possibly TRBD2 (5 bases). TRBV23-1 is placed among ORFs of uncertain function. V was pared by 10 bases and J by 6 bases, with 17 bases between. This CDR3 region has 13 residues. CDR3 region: CATFAIALDTQYF. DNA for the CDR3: TGCGCCACCTTCGCGATAGCGCTGGATACGCAGTATTTT.

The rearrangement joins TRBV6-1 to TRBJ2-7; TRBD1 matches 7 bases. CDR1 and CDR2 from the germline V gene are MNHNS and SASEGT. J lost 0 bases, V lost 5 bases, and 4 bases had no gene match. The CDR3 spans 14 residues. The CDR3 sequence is CASSQGVYSYEQYF. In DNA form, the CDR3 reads TGTGCCAGCAGTCAGGGGGTCTACTCCTACGAGCAGTACTTC.

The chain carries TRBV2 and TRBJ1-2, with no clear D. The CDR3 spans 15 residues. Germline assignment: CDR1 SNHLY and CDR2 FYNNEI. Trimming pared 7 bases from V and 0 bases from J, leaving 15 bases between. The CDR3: CASTAGRISNYGYTF. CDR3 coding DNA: TGTGCCAGCACCGCGGGCCGTATATCTAACTATGGCTACACCTTC.

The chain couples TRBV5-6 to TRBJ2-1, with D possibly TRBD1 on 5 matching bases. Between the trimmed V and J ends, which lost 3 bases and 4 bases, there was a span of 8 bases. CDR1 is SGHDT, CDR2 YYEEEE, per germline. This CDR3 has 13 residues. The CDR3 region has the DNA TGTGCCAGCAGCTCGGACACGTACAATGAGCAGTTCTTC. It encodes CASSSDTYNEQFF.

The CDR3 is CASSRTGMIEKLFF. As DNA, the CDR3 is TGTGCCAGCTCACGTACAGGGATGATTGAAAAACTGTTTTTT. The rearrangement links TRBV18 to TRBJ1-4, with D perhaps matching TRBD1 (6 bases). Trimming took off 4 bases at V and 7 bases at J, with 13 bases between the two ends. The CDR3 is 14 residues long. Germline CDR1 and CDR2: KGHSH and LQKENI.

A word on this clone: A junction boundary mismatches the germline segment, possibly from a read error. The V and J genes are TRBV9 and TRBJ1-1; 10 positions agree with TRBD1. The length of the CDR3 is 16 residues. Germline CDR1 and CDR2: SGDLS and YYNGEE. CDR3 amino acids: CASSPAEWTGGPGRIF. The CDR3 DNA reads TGTGCCAGCAGCCCTGCTGAGTGGACAGGGGGGCCCGGTAGGATCTTT.

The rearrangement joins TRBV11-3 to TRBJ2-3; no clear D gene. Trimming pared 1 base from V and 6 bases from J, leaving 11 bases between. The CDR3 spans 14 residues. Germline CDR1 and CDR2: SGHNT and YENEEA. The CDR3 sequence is CASSLANARDTQYF. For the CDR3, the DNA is TGTGCCAGCAGCTTAGCCAACGCTCGGGATACGCAGTATTTT.

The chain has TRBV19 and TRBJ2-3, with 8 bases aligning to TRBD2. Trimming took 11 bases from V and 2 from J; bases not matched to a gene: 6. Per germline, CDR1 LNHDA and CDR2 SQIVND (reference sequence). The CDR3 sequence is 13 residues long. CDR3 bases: TGTGCCGGCCGAGCGGGGGCCACAGATACGCAGTATTTT. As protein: CAGRAGATDTQYF.

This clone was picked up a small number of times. The CDR3 sequence is CASSRGQGATGELFF. The CDR3 DNA is TGCGCCAGCAGCAGGGGACAGGGGGCCACCGGGGAGCTGTTTTTT. The rearrangement uses TRBV5-1 and TRBJ2-2; 12 nucleotides agree with TRBD1. Germline-derived CDR1 and CDR2 are SGHRS and YFSETQ. Trimming took 4 bases from V and 4 from J; bases not matched to a gene: 2. This CDR3 contains 15 residues.

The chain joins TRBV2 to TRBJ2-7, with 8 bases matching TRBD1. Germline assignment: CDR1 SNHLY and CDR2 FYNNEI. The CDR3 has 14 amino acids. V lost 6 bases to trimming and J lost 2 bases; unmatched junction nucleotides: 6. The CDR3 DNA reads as TGTGCCAGCAGAGGACAGGGAGGAACCTACGAGCAGTACTTC. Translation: CASRGQGGTYEQYF.

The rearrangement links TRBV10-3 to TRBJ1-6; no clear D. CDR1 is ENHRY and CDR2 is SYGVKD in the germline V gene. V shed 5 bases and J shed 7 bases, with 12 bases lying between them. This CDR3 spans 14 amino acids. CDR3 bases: TGTGCCATCAGTCTGGCAGATTTGAATTCACCCCTCCACTTT. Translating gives CAISLADLNSPLHF.

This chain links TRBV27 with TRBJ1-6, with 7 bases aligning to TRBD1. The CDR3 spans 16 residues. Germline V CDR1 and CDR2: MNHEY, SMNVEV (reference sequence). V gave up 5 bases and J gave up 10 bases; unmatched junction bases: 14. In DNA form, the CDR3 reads TGTGCCAGCAGTCCCACAATTTTAGGGGGCCAATCACCCCTCCACTTT. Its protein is CASSPTILGGQSPLHF.

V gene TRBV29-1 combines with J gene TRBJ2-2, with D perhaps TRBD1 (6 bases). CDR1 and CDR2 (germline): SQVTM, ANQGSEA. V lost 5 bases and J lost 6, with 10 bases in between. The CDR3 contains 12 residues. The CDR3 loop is CSVFGGPGELFF. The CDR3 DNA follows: TGCAGCGTTTTTGGGGGCCCCGGGGAGCTGTTTTTT.

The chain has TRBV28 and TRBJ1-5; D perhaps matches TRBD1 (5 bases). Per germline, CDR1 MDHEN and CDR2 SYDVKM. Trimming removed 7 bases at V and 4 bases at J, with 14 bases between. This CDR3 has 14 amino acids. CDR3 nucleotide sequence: TGTGCCAGCAACGGGGGGGTGCGAAATCAGCCCCAGCATTTT. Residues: CASNGGVRNQPQHF. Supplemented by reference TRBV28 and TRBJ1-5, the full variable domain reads DVKVTQSSRYLVKRTGEKVFLECVQDMDHENMFWYRQDPGLGLRLIYFSYDVKMKEKGDIPEGYSVSREKKERFSLILESASTNQTSMYLCASNGGVRNQPQHFGDGTRLSIL.

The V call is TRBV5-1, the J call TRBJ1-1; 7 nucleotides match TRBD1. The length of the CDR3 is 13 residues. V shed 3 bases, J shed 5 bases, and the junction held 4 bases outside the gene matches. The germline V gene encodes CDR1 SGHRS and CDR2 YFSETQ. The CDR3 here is CASSSQGGTEAFF. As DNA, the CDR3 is TGCGCCAGCAGCTCCCAGGGGGGTACTGAAGCTTTCTTT.

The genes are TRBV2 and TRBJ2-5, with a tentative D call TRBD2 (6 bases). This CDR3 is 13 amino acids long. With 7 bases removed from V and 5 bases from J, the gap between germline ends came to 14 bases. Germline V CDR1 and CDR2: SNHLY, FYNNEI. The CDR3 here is CASNRDSSETQYF. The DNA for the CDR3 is TGTGCCAGCAATAGGGACTCCTCTGAGACCCAGTACTTC.

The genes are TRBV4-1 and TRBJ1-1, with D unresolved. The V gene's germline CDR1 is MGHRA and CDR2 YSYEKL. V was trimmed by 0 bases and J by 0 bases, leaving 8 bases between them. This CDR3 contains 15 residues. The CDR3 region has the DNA TGCGCCAGCAGCCAAGAACTCCAGGTGAACACTGAAGCTTTCTTT. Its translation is CASSQELQVNTEAFF.

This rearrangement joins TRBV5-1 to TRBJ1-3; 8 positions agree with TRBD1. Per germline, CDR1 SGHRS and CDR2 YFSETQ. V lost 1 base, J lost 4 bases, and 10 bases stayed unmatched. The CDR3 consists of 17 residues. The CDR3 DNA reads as TGCGCCAGCAGCTTGCCTCAAACAGGGGGATCGGGAAACACCATATATTTT. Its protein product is CASSLPQTGGSGNTIYF.

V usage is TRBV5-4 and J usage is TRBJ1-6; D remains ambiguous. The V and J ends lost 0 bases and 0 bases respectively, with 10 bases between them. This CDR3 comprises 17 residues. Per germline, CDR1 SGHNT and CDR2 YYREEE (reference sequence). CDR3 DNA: TGTGCCAGCAGCTTGGTTGGAGTAGACTCCTATAATTCACCCCTCCACTTT. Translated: CASSLVGVDSYNSPLHF.

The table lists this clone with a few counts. CDR3 sequence (DNA): TGTGCCAGCAGCCAAGTCGGTGGACAGGCTAAACGACAGGGGTTTTTT. Translated: CASSQVGGQAKRQGFF. The chain links TRBV4-2 to TRBJ1-4, with 7 positions matching TRBD1. This CDR3 has 16 residues. Germline lookup yields CDR1 LGHNA and CDR2 YNFKEQ. J lost 16 bases, V lost 1 base, and 18 bases had no gene match.

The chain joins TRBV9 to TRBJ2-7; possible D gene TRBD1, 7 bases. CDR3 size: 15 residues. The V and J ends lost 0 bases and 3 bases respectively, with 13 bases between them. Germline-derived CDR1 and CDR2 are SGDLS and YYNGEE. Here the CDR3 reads CASSVGQGGRYEQYF. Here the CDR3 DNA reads TGTGCCAGCAGCGTAGGGCAGGGGGGTCGCTACGAGCAGTACTTC.

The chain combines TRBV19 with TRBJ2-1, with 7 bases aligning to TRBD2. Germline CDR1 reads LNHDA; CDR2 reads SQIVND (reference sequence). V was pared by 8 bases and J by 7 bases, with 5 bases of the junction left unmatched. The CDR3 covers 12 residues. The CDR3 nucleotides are TGTGCCAGTTCGGGAGCGGGGAATGAGCAGTTCTTC. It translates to CASSGAGNEQFF.

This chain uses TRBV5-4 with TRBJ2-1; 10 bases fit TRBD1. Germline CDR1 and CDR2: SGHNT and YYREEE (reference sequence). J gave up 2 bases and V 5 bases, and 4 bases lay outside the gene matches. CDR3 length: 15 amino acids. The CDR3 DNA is TGTGCCAGCAGTCCGACAGGGGGCACCTACAATGAGCAGTTCTTC. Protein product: CASSPTGGTYNEQFF.

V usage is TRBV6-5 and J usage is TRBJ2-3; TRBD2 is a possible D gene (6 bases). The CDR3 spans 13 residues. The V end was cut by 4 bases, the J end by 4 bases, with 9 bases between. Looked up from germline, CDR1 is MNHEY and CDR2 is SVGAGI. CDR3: CASSFRLADTQYF. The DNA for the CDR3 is TGTGCCAGCAGTTTTCGACTAGCAGATACGCAGTATTTT.

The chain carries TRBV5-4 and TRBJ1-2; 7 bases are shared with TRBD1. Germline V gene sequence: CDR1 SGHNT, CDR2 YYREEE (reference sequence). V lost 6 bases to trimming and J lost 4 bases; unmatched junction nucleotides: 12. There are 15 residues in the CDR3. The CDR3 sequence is CASTQAGTVVYGYTF. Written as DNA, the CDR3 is TGTGCCAGCACTCAAGCTGGGACAGTGGTCTATGGCTACACCTTC.